The clone carrying this T cell receptor (beta chain) was detected a few times. No antigen is known for it. The Oncomine TCR Beta short-read assay was applied to DNA of cultured CD4+ T cells. Using its own MiXCR run on the PCR reads, TCRdb lists one record per CDR3 protein. The table has nearly 8,000 distinct CDR3 sequences, about 61% seen once; the top ten hold 30% to 35%. The entry originates in a study of vaccination and CD4 T cells after COVID-19. For the study at large: Overlapping spike peptides of SARS-CoV-2, HCoV-NL63, HCoV-OC43 and HCoV-229E stimulated the cells.

The CDR3 sequence is 15 residues long. From germline, CDR1 is SNHLY and CDR2 FYNNEI. Deletions cut 3 bases from V and 3 bases from J, with 12 bases between. Treatment of the sample: approximately nine-day PBMC culture with coronavirus spike peptide pools or control peptides (ViraFEST assay). The TCR originated in a human donor who had recovered from COVID-19. Source material: CD4+ T cells from blood, cultured in vitro. V usage is TRBV2 and J usage is TRBJ1-5; D perhaps matches TRBD1 (6 bases). The CDR3 reads CASSDRGANNQPQHF. As DNA, the CDR3 is TGTGCCAGCAGTGACAGGGGCGCTAACAATCAGCCCCAGCATTTT.